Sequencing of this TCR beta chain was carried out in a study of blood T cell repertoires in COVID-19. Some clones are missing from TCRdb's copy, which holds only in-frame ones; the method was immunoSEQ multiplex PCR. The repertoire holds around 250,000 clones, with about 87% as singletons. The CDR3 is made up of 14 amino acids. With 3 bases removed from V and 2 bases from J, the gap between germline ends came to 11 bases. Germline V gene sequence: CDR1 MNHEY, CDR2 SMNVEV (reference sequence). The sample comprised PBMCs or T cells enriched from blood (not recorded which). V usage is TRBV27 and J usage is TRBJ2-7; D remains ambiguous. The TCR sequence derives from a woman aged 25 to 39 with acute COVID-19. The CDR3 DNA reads TGTGCCAGCAGTTTTTCGCTAGAAACCTACGAGCAGTACTTC. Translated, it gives CASSFSLETYEQYF.